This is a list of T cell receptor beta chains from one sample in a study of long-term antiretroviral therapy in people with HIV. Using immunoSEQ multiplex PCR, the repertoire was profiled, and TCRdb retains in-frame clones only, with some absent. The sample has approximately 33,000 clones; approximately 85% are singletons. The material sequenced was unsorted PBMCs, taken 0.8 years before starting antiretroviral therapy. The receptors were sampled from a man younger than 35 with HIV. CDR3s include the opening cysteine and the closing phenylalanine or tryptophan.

CASSSFQGNTEAFF,TRBJ1-1,TRBV5-4
CASSPGGSTGELFF,TRBJ2-2,TRBV6-6
CASSSFSAVYTEAFF,TRBJ1-1,TRBV7-2
CASSINGGPSTDTQYF,TRBJ2-3,TRBV11-2
CASTSKNLGSYNEQFF,TRBJ2-1,TRBV5-4
CASSYSGMYTGELFF,TRBJ2-2,TRBV6-5
CASTRASTGEKLFF,TRBJ1-4,TRBV6-1
CASSLQTSGIDNEQFF,TRBJ2-1,TRBV2
CASRNRGNNQPQHF,TRBJ1-5,TRBV27
CATSGSGTGVSTDTQYF,TRBJ2-3,TRBV15
CASSLEPTHNEQFF,TRBJ2-1,TRBV7-2
CAMDRRDTEAFF,TRBJ1-1,TRBV2
CASSLDSGTFYGYTF,TRBJ1-2,TRBV7-2
CASSLAPPGGASEKLFF,TRBJ1-4,TRBV5-1
CASTTGTGYNEQFF,TRBJ2-1,TRBV19
CAWGAGGNTDTQYF,TRBJ2-3,TRBV30
CASSHNPARDSPLHF,TRBJ1-6,TRBV2
CASSVGSGRGNTIYF,TRBJ1-3,TRBV9
CASSIVGGMQPQHF,TRBJ1-5,TRBV19
CASGRPSGTPNYEQYF,TRBJ2-7,TRBV12-5
CASSGTGSGNTIYF,TRBJ1-3,TRBV9
CASSPRTDTQYF,TRBJ2-3,TRBV18
CASNLGGRETQYF,TRBJ2-5,TRBV9
CASSQGLWPLHF,TRBJ1-6,TRBV4-1
CASSFNSQGGNTIYF,TRBJ1-3,TRBV27
CASSHQRNQPQHF,TRBJ1-5,TRBV7-8
CSVEQGFRNYGYTF,TRBJ1-2,TRBV29-1
CASSEVFVRALAHEQYF,TRBJ2-7,TRBV6-1
CASSLVANTEAFF,TRBJ1-1,TRBV27
CASSMGPGTQGETQYF,TRBJ2-5,TRBV19
CASSPNTGKWGANVLTF,TRBJ2-6,TRBV18
CASSHTHSRWRNSPLHF,TRBJ1-6,TRBV19
CAWSIGGVSGANVLTF,TRBJ2-6,TRBV30
CASSYRDPALADTQYF,TRBJ2-3,TRBV6-5
CASSYSVRANYGYTF,TRBJ1-2,TRBV6-6
CASSPGGPGEQYF,TRBJ2-7,TRBV7-3
CASSFPDDEQFF,TRBJ2-1,TRBV6-5
CASRSGENTEAFF,TRBJ1-1,TRBV7-9
CASSFSGNEQFF,TRBJ2-1,TRBV27
CATSFSRTGVLHEQYF,TRBJ2-7,TRBV15
CASSLERGGDYGYTF,TRBJ1-2,TRBV5-1
CASSLGTGAPGANVLTF,TRBJ2-6,TRBV27
CASSLTDSGNTIYF,TRBJ1-3,TRBV9
CASSQGGGTGSYEQYF,TRBJ2-7,TRBV4-3
CASSPLNTGSAKNIQYF,TRBJ2-4,TRBV18
CASSSGQGNEKLFF,TRBJ1-4,TRBV6-5
CASSLDSGQNTEAFF,TRBJ1-1,TRBV7-9
CASSGTTSGDTQYF,TRBJ2-3,TRBV5-4
CASSQVSSVTPSEQYF,TRBJ2-7,TRBV4-2
CASSASANTKAFF,TRBJ1-1,TRBV25-1
CAISDSGQGGYTF,TRBJ1-2,TRBV10-3